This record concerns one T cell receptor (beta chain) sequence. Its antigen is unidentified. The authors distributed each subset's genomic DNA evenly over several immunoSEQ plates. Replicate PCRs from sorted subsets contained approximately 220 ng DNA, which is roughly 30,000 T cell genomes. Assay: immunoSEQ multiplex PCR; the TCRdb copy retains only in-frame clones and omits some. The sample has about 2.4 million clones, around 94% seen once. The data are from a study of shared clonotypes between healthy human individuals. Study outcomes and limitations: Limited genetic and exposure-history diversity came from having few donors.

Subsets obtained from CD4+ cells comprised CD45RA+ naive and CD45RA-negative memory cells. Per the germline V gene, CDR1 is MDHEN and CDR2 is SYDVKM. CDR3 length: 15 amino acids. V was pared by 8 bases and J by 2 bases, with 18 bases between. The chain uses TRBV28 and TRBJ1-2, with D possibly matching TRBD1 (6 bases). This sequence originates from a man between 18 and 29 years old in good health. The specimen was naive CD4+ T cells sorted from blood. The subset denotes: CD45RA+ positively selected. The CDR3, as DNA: TGTGCCAGCTGGCGCCCGGGGGGCCCCAACTATGGCTACACCTTC. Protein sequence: CASWRPGGPNYGYTF.